At least ten counts were recorded for the clone carrying this TCR beta chain. Its antigen is still unknown. The data were taken from a study of response to subunit inactivated influenza vaccine. J gave up 3 bases and V 6 bases, and 16 bases lay outside the gene matches. The CDR3 extends over 17 amino acids. The germline CDR1 and CDR2 sequences are MNHEY and SVGEGT. Study-wide findings and caveats: The authors suggested that every seasonal influenza vaccination recruits few new T cells.

TCRdb ran MiXCR on the RT-PCR reads and lists one entry per CDR3 protein. The sample has a few hundred thousand distinct CDR3 sequences, just over 20% seen once. The chain couples TRBV6-2 or TRBV6-3 to TRBJ1-1; 7 nucleotides agree with TRBD1. The clonotype was recovered from a man aged 50 to 69 who received an inactivated influenza vaccine. The source material was PBMCs from blood, sampled about 19 months after vaccination. CDR3 nucleotide sequence: TGTGCCAGCAGCCGGCGGACAGGCCCGGGGAGGGACACTGAAGCTTTCTTT. It codes for CASSRRTGPGRDTEAFF.